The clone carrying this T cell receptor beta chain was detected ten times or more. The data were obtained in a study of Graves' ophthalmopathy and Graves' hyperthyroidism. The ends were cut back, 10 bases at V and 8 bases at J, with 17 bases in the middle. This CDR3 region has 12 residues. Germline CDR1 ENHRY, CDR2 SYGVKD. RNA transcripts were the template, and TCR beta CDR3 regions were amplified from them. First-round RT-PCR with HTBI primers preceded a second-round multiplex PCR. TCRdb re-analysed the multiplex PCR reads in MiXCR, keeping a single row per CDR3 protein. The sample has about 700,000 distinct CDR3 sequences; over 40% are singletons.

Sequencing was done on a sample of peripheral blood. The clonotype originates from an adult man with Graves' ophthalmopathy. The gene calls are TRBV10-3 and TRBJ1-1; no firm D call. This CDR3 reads CASSEGPAEAFF. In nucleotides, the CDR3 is TGTGCCAGCAGCGAAGGGCCAGCAGAAGCTTTCTTT.